This T cell receptor (beta chain) was recorded in a study of regulatory T cells in long-lasting Graves disease. Findings and limits, study-wide: Lower TCR diversity was seen in persistent Graves' patients than in newly diagnosed ones.

Through Arm-PCR of CDR3 regions and iRepertoire HTBI primers, TCR beta libraries were built. A single record per CDR3 protein comes from TCRdb applying MiXCR to the multiplex PCR reads. There are roughly 500,000 distinct CDR3 sequences in the sample; roughly 12% occur only once, and roughly 9.7% lies in the top ten. Indicated time point: newly diagnosed GD, antithyroid drugs for less than 3 months. Researchers made the TCR library from RNA that was extracted from PBMCs. With 7 bases clipped from V and 6 bases from J, the junction kept 7 bases outside the gene matches. Germline assignment: CDR1 MDHEN and CDR2 SYDVKM. This CDR3 spans 14 amino acids. Concerning this clonotype itself: No antigen is known for it.

A further study also used this sample, focusing on T cells in Graves' hyperthyroidism and ophthalmopathy. That source notes: The study excluded patients with uncontrolled infection, other autoimmune disease, pregnancy or lactation. When the TCR CDR3 underwent first-round RT-PCR, the HTBI primer set was used. It was a median around 6 months before onset that the model predicted ophthalmopathy.

Here the sequenced sample was peripheral blood mononuclear cells (PBMCs), taken at new diagnosis, from a patient treated with antithyroid drugs. This receptor was identified in a man under 40 with Graves disease. The chain carries TRBV28 and TRBJ2-7, with TRBD2 identical over 12 bases. The CDR3 reads CASTMTSGSLEQYF. In DNA form, the CDR3 reads TGTGCCAGCACCATGACTAGCGGGAGCCTCGAGCAGTACTTC.